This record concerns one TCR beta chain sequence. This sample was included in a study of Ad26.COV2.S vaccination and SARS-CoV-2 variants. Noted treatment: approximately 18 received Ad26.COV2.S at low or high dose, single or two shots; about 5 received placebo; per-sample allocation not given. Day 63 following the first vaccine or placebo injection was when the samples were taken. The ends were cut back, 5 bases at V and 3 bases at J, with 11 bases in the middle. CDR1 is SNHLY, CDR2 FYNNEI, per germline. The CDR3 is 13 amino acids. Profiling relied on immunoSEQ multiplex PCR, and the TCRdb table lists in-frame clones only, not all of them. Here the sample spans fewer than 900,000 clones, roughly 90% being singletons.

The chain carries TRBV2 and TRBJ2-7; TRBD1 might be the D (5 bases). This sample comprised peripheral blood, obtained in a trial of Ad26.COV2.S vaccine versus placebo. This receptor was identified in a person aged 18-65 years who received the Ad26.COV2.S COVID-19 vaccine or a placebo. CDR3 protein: CASSTDRIYEQYF. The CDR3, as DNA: TGTGCCAGCAGTACTGACAGAATCTACGAGCAGTACTTC. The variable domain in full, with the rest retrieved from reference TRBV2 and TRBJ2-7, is EPEVTQTPSHQVTQMGQEVILRCVPISNHLYFYWYRQILGQKVEFLVSFYNNEISEKSEIFDDQFSVERPDGSNFTLKIRSTKLEDSAMYFCASSTDRIYEQYFGPGTRLTVT.